The 5 T cell receptor beta chains below were found in one sample sequenced in a study of shared clonotypes between healthy human individuals. Sequencing was performed with immunoSEQ multiplex PCR; in TCRdb, only in-frame clones are kept and a portion is missing. This table holds 400,000 to 600,000 clones, about 96% found once. The sequenced material came from naive CD4+ T cells sorted from blood. Subset given: CD45RA+ positively selected. The receptors shown here come from a woman in her twenties or thirties in good health.

CDR3 sequence reads: CASSYSLVHTGELFF. In DNA form, the CDR3 reads TGTGCCAGCAGTTACTCCTTAGTTCACACCGGGGAGCTGTTTTTT. The V gene is TRBV6-5, the J gene TRBJ2-2; D not resolved. The CDR3 loop spans 15 amino acids. Germline V gene sequence: CDR1 MNHEY, CDR2 SVGAGI. The V gene lost 0 bases and the J gene lost 3 bases, with 8 bases spanning the gap.

This clone turned up a few times. V and J are TRBV2 and TRBJ1-1; D gene ambiguous. CDR1 is SNHLY, CDR2 FYNNEI, per germline. V lost 6 bases, J lost 6 bases, and 11 bases lay in between. This CDR3 has 12 residues. Written as DNA, the CDR3 is TGTGCCAGCAGGGGAAACGGTCCTGAAGCTTTCTTT. Its translation: CASRGNGPEAFF.

V usage is TRBV18 and J usage is TRBJ1-1; D is unclear. Trimming pared 3 bases from V and 0 bases from J, leaving 8 bases between. CDR1 is KGHSH, CDR2 LQKENI, per germline. This CDR3 has 14 residues. CDR3 sequence: CASSPGYMNTEAFF. Written as DNA, the CDR3 is TGTGCCAGCTCACCCGGTTACATGAACACTGAAGCTTTCTTT.

V and J are TRBV7-9 and TRBJ2-1; tentatively, D is TRBD1 or TRBD2 (5 bases each). The CDR3 length is 14 residues. Germline V CDR1 and CDR2: SEHNR, FQNEAQ (reference sequence). Trimming removed 5 bases at V and 8 bases at J, with 16 bases between. The DNA of the CDR3 is TGTGCCAGCAGCCCCGGGGCCCCTTGGGATGAGCAGTTCTTC. Amino acid sequence: CASSPGAPWDEQFF. The variable domain in full, completed from reference TRBV7-9 and TRBJ2-1, reads DTGVSQNPRHKITKRGQNVTFRCDPISEHNRLYWYRQTLGQGPEFLTYFQNEAQLEKSRLLSDRFSAERPKGSFSTLEIQRTEQGDSAMYLCASSPGAPWDEQFFGPGTRLTVL.

The rearrangement uses TRBV5-8 and TRBJ2-2; D is undetermined. Looked up from germline, CDR1 is SGHTS and CDR2 is YDEGEE. Trimming left V 9 bases short and J 6 bases short, with 24 bases between. This CDR3 spans 16 amino acids. CDR3: CATSKTAALGPGELFF. The DNA for the CDR3 is TGTGCCACCTCGAAAACAGCAGCTTTGGGTCCCGGGGAGCTGTTTTTT.